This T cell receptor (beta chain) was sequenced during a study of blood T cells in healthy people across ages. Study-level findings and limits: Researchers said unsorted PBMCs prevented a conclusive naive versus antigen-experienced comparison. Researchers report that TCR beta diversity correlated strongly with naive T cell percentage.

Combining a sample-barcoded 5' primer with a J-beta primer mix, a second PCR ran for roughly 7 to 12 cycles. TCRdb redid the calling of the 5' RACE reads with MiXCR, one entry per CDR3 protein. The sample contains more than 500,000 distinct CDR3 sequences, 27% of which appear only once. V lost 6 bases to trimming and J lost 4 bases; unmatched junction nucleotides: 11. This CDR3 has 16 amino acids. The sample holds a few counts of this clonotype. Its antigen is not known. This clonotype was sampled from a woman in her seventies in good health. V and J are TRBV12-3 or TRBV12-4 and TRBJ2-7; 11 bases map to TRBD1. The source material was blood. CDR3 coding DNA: TGTGCCAGCAGACTGGACAGGGGGCGCGGCCTTTACGAGCAGTACTTC. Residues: CASRLDRGRGLYEQYF.